A selection of T cell receptor beta chains follows, all from one sample in a study of cytomegalovirus exposure and HLA in healthy donors. Generated by immunoSEQ multiplex PCR, the TCRdb table keeps only in-frame clones and is missing some. The sample lists some 91,000 clones, 78% occurring once. The sample comprised PBMCs. All receptors derive from a woman aged 55-69 years in good health and CMV-seronegative. CDR3s include the opening cysteine and the closing phenylalanine or tryptophan. D genes are given only for firm matches. Clone size is not always given. Where it is, it says once, few, many or a class for expanded clones.

>TRBV28|TRBJ2-5|NA|NA
CASSLLAHQETQYF
TGTGCCAGCAGTTTATTAGCACACCAAGAGACCCAGTACTTC
>TRBV4-3|TRBJ1-4|NA|NA
CASSQNGYGDEKLFF
TGCGCCAGCAGCCAGAACGGCTACGGGGATGAAAAACTGTTTTTT
>TRBV6-6|TRBJ2-3|NA|TRBD1
CASSTGVTQYF
TGTGCCAGCAGCACAGGGGTTACGCAGTATTTT
>TRBV5-1|TRBJ1-5|once|NA
CASSLGGAGGNQPQHF
TGCGCCAGCAGCTTGGGGGGCGCGGGAGGTAATCAGCCCCAGCATTTT
>TRBV6-1|TRBJ2-6|NA|TRBD1
CASSELAGGNWVNVLTF
TGTGCCAGCAGTGAATTGGCAGGGGGCAATTGGGTCAACGTCCTGACTTTC
>TRBV27|TRBJ1-2|NA|NA
CASSEQGNYGYTF
TGTGCCAGCAGTGAGCAGGGGAACTATGGCTACACCTTC
>TRBV6-1|TRBJ2-7|NA|TRBD1
CASSERLAGTGAYEQYF
TGTGCCAGCAGTGAAAGGCTAGCCGGGACAGGTGCGTACGAGCAGTACTTC
>TRBV7-9|TRBJ2-7|NA|NA
CASSPIYEQYF
TGTGCCAGCAGCCCAATCTACGAGCAGTACTTC
>TRBV19|TRBJ2-4|NA|NA
CASSQMDRSDIQYF
TGTGCCAGTAGTCAAATGGACAGATCGGACATTCAGTACTTC
>TRBV12-5|TRBJ2-5|NA|NA
CASGLVIKVGEETQYF
TGTGCTAGTGGTTTGGTAATTAAGGTAGGAGAAGAGACCCAGTACTTC
>TRBV7-9|TRBJ1-1|NA|NA
CASSFPRNSGRTEAFF
TGTGCCAGCAGCTTCCCCCGGAACAGCGGACGTACTGAAGCTTTCTTT
>TRBV27|TRBJ2-7|NA|TRBD2
CASSGKRGTYEQYF
TGTGCCAGCTCCGGGAAGCGGGGAACCTACGAGCAGTACTTC
>TRBV19|TRBJ2-7|few|NA
CASSQGSRYEQYF
TGTGCCAGTAGTCAAGGGAGCCGTTACGAGCAGTACTTC
>TRBV7-9|TRBJ1-4|once|NA
CASSLGGGASEKLFF
TGTGCCAGCAGCTTAGGCGGGGGCGCCTCTGAAAAACTGTTTTTT
>TRBV5-1|TRBJ2-5|NA|NA
CASTHGQAKETQYF
TGCGCCAGCACCCACGGACAAGCGAAAGAGACCCAGTACTTC
>TRBV28|TRBJ1-3|NA|TRBD1
CASSLGGTGFGNTIYF
TGTGCCAGCAGTTTAGGCGGGACAGGGTTCGGAAACACCATATATTTT
>TRBV27|TRBJ1-5|NA|TRBD1
CASSGQGNQPQHF
TGTGCCAGCAGTGGACAGGGCAATCAGCCCCAGCATTTT
>TRBV2|TRBJ1-4|NA|NA
CASRGGRATNEKLFF
TGTGCCAGCCGGGGGGGTAGGGCAACTAATGAAAAACTGTTTTTT
>TRBV29-1|TRBJ2-1|NA|NA
CSVGGGGSLNEQFF
TGCAGCGTGGGGGGGGGCGGCTCCCTCAATGAGCAGTTCTTC
>TRBV6-5|TRBJ2-1|NA|TRBD2
CASSAVPSGYNEQFF
TGTGCCAGCAGTGCCGTCCCTAGCGGCTACAATGAGCAGTTCTTC
>TRBV30|TRBJ2-5|few|NA
CAWSVRGETQYF
TGTGCCTGGAGTGTACGAGGGGAGACCCAGTACTTC
>TRBV2|TRBJ1-2|once|NA
CASSGTGTDYGYTF
TGTGCCAGCAGCGGAACAGGGACGGACTATGGCTACACCTTC
>TRBV2|TRBJ2-1|NA|TRBD2
CASRTSGRVNEQFF
TGTGCCAGCAGGACTAGCGGGAGGGTCAATGAGCAGTTCTTC
>TRBV5-6|TRBJ1-5|NA|NA
CASSSNQAGDQPQHF
TGTGCCAGCAGCTCGAACCAGGCGGGGGATCAGCCCCAGCATTTT
>TRBV7-8|TRBJ2-3|NA|NA
CASSLRYTYTDTQYF
TGTGCCAGCAGCCTGCGGTACACTTACACAGATACGCAGTATTTT
>TRBV5-6|TRBJ1-1|NA|TRBD1
CASSRSGTGGLEAFF
TGTGCCAGCAGCCGCTCCGGGACAGGGGGCTTGGAAGCTTTCTTT
>TRBV19|TRBJ2-2|NA|TRBD1
CASSFTGGDTGELFF
TGTGCCAGTAGTTTTACAGGGGGTGACACCGGGGAGCTGTTTTTT
>TRBV10-1|TRBJ1-1|few|NA
CASSTVPGLEYF
TGCGCCAGCAGCACCGTCCCGGGACTGGAATACTTT